The T cell receptor (beta chain) under discussion was sequenced for a study of T cell repertoires in cytomegalovirus infection. Across the whole study: Newly reported HLA-C-restricted and thoroughly characterized HLA-B-restricted CMV epitopes were employed. Public TCR beta signatures indicated both CMV infection and matching HLA type. Study-wide points: Ex vivo, HLA-C-restricted CMV-specific TCR beta clonotypes prevailed over the rest of the response. Summed frequency of public TCR beta families distinguished CMV carriers with the relevant HLA.

TCRdb processed the reads anew with MiXCR; each CDR3 protein has one entry. The sample consists of roughly 150,000 distinct CDR3 sequences, roughly a third of them appearing once. This clonotype showed up just a few times. Its antigen is not identified. V was trimmed by 5 bases and J by 5 bases, leaving 13 bases between them. The CDR3 runs 14 residues. The germline V gene encodes CDR1 SGHVS and CDR2 FNYEAQ. J is TRBJ2-1 and V is TRBV7-6, with D perhaps matching TRBD1 (5 bases). The sample here was CD8+ T cells from cultured PBMCs, taken from culture after CMV antigen stimulation. The source is a human donor in good health (CMV status not recorded). Some clones in this sample may be carry-over from other donors' samples. The CDR3 DNA is TGTGCCAGCAGCGCCCGGACAATTAACAATGAGCAGTTCTTC. Its protein product is CASSARTINNEQFF.